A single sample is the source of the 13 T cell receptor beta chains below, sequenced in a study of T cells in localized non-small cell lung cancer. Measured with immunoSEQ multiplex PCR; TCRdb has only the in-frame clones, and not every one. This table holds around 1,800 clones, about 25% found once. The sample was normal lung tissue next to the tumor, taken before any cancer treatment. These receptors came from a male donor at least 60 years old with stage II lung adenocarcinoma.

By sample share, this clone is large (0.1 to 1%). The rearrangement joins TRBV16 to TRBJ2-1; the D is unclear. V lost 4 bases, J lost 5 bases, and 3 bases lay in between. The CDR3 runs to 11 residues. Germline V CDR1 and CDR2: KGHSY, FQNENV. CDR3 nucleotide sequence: TGTGCCAGCAGCCCTAACAATGAGCAGTTCTTC. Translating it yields CASSPNNEQFF.

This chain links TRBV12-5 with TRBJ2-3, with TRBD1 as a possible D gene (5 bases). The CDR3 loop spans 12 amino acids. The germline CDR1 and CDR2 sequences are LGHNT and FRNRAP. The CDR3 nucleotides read TGTGCCAGCACCTGGGGCCCAGATACGCAGTATTTT. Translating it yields CASTWGPDTQYF.

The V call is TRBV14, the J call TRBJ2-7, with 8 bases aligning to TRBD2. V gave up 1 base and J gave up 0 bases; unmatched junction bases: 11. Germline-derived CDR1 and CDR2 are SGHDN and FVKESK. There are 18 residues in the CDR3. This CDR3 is CASSQAGGLGFYSYEQYF. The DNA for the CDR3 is TGTGCCAGCAGCCAAGCGGGAGGGCTGGGATTCTACTCCTACGAGCAGTACTTC.

CDR3 DNA sequence: TGTGCCAGTTCCCCAGGGGTCGGGGAGCTGTTTTTT. Amino acids: CASSPGVGELFF. The chain carries TRBV19 and TRBJ2-2, with D maybe TRBD1 (6 bases). Germline assignment: CDR1 LNHDA and CDR2 SQIVND (reference sequence). This CDR3 is 12 amino acids long. V lost 8 bases, J lost 7 bases, and 11 bases lay in between.

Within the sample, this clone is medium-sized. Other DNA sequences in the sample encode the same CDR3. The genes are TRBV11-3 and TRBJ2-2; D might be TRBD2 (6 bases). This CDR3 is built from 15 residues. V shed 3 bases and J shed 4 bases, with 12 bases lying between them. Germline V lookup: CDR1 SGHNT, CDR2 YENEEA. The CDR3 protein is CASSLSRDSTGELFF. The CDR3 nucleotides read TGTGCCAGCAGCTTGAGTCGGGACTCCACCGGGGAGCTGTTTTTT.

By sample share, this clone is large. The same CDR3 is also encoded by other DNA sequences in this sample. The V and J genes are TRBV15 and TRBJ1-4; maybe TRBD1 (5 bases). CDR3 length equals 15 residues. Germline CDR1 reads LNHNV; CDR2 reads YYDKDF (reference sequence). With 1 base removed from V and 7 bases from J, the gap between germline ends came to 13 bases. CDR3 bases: TGTGCCACCAGCAGAGGCGGCCTTGGGGGTGAAAAACTGTTTTTT. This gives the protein CATSRGGLGGEKLFF.

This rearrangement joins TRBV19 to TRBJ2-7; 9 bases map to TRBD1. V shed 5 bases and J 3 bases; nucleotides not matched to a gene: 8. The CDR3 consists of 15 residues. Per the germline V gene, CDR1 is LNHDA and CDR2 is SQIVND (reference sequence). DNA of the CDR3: TGTGCCAGTAGTGCCTCCGGGACAGGGATCTACGAGCAGTACTTC. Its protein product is CASSASGTGIYEQYF. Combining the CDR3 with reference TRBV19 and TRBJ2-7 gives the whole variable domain DGGITQSPKYLFRKEGQNVTLSCEQNLNHDAMYWYRQDPGQGLRLIYYSQIVNDFQKGDIAEGYSVSREKKESFPLTVTSAQKNPTAFYLCASSASGTGIYEQYFGPGTRLTVT.

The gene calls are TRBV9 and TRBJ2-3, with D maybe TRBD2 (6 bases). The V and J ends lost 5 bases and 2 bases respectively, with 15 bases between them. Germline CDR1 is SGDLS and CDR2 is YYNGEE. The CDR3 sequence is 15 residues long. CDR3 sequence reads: CASSLMAGYTDTQYF. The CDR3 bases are TGTGCCAGCAGTTTGATGGCGGGATACACAGATACGCAGTATTTT.

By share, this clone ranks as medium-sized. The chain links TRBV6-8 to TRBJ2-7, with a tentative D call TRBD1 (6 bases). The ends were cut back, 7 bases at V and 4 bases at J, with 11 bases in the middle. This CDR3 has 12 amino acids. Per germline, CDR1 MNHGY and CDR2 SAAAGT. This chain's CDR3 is CASTLQGYEQYF. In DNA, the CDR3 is TGTGCCAGCACCTTACAGGGATACGAGCAGTACTTC.

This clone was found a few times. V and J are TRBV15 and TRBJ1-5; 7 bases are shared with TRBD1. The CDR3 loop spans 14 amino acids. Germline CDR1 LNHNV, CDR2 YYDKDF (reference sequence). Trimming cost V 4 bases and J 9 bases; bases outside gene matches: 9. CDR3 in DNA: TGTGCCACCAGCAATGGGCAGGGGGGGGTGCCCCAGCATTTT. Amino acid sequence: CATSNGQGGVPQHF.

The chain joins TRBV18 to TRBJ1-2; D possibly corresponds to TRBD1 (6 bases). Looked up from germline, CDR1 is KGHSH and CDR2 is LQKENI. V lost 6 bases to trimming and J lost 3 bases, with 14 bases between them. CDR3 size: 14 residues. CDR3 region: CASSETGFDYGYTF. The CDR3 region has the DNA TGTGCCAGCTCCGAAACAGGGTTCGACTATGGCTACACCTTC.

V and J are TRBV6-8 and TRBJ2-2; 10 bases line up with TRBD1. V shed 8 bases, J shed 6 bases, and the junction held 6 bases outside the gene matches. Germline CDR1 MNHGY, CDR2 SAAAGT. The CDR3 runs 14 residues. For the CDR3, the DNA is TGTGCCAGCGAACGGACAGGGGGACCCGGGGAGCTGTTTTTT. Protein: CASERTGGPGELFF.

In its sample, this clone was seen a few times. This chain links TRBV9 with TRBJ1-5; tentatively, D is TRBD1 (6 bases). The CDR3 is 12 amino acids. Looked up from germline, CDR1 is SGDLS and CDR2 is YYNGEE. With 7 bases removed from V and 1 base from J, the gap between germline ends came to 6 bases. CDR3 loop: CASGQSNQPQHF. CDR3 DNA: TGTGCCAGCGGACAGAGCAATCAGCCCCAGCATTTT.